A few counts support the clone carrying this T cell receptor beta chain. Its cognate antigen is unknown. This specimen belongs to a study of T cells after yellow fever vaccination. General study results and limits: The booster saw the reappearance of most primary-vaccination clones (nearly 98% CD4, about 88% CD8).

The V and J ends lost 3 bases and 0 bases respectively, with 9 bases between them. Looked up from germline, CDR1 is SGHTA and CDR2 is FQGNSA. The CDR3 length is 15 residues. The authors made TCR cDNA by 5'RACE template switching, adding a universal primer site and UMIs. TCRdb analysed the 5' RACE reads with MiXCR anew, one entry per CDR3 protein. This sample carries a few hundred thousand distinct CDR3 sequences, over 6.5% of them seen once, and the ten largest clones take 1.1%. The sequencing used CD4+ T cells sorted from PBMCs, collected on the day of the yellow fever booster vaccination. This rearrangement joins TRBV7-2 to TRBJ1-5, with D hard to call. The source of this sequence is a young man who received the YFV17D yellow fever vaccine. The CDR3 sequence is CASSFAAYSNQPQHF. Written as DNA, the CDR3 is TGTGCCAGCAGCTTCGCGGCATATAGCAATCAGCCCCAGCATTTT.